This T cell receptor beta chain was retrieved from a study of blood T cell repertoires in COVID-19. This clone has only one observation. Method: immunoSEQ multiplex PCR; TCRdb's copy keeps in-frame clones and lacks some. Counted here are roughly 200,000 clones, about 85% occurring once; the ten biggest clones make up approximately 2%. In terms of age and location, participants ranged from roughly 18 to 90 years and lived in about 25 US areas. CDR3 length: 16 amino acids. The V segment lost 3 bases and the J segment 2 bases; nucleotides outside the gene matches: 8. From germline, CDR1 is GTSNPN and CDR2 SVGIG (reference sequence).

The chain uses TRBV30 and TRBJ2-3; 10 nucleotides agree with TRBD2. The TCR originated in a woman in her 30s who had recovered from COVID-19. Sequences were obtained from PBMCs or T cells enriched from blood (not recorded which). CDR3 bases: TGTGCCTGGAGCACCTTACTAGCGGGGAACACAGATACGCAGTATTTT. Amino acids: CAWSTLLAGNTDTQYF.